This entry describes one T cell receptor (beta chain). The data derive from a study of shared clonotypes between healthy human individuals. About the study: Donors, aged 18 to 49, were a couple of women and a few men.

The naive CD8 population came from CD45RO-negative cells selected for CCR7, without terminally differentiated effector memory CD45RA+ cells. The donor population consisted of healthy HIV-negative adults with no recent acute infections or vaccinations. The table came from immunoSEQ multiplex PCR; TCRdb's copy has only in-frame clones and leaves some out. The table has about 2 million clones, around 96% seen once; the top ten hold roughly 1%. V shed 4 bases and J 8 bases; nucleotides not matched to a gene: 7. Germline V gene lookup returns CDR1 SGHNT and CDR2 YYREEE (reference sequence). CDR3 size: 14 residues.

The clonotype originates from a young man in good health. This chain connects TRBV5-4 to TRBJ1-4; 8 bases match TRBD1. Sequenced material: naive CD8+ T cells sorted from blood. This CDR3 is CASSHGQGGEKLFF. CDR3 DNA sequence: TGTGCCAGCAGCCACGGACAGGGAGGGGAAAAACTGTTTTTT.